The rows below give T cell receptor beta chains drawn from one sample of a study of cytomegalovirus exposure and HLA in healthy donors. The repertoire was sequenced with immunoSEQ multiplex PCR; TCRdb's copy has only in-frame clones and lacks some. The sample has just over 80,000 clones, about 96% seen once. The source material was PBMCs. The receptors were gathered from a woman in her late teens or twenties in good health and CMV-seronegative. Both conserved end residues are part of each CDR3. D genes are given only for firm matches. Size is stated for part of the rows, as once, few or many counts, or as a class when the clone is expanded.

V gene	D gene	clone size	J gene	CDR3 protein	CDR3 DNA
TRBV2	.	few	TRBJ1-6	CASSEILESPLHF	TGTGCCAGCAGCGAGATTCTGGAGTCACCCCTCCACTTT
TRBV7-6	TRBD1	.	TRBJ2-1	CASSLGRGLAQEQFF	TGTGCCAGCAGCTTGGGCAGGGGGCTCGCGCAGGAGCAGTTCTTC
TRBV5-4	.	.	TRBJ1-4	CASSNGLSAEEKLFF	TGTGCCAGCAGTAATGGACTCTCGGCGGAAGAAAAACTGTTTTTT
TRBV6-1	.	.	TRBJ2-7	CASSYNSRGAEPEYF	TGTGCCAGCAGCTACAACTCTCGGGGAGCGGAACCTGAGTACTTC
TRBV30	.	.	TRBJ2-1	CAWSHREYNEQFF	TGTGCCTGGAGTCATCGGGAGTACAATGAGCAGTTCTTC
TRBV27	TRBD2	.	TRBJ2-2	CASSQWTSGSPELFF	TGTGCCAGCAGTCAATGGACTAGCGGGAGTCCGGAGCTGTTTTTT
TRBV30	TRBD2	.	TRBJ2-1	CAWSGIKRGYNEQFF	TGTGCCTGGAGTGGGATCAAGCGGGGGTACAATGAGCAGTTCTTC
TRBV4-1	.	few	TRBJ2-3	CASSQEGLLISTDTQYF	TGCGCCAGCAGCCAAGAGGGGCTGCTTATATCGACAGATACGCAGTATTTT
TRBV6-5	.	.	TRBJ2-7	CASSSRQVSYEQYF	TGTGCCAGCAGCTCCAGACAGGTCTCCTACGAGCAGTACTTC
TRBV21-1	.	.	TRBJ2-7	CASSVRSRDCDDYEQYF	TGTGCCAGCAGCGTAAGGAGCCGGGACTGTGATGATTACGAGCAGTACTTC
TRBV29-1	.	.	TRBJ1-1	CSASLPGGRSEAFF	TGCAGCGCCTCCCTCCCGGGTGGTAGGAGTGAAGCTTTCTTT
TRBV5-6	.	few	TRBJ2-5	CASSLGQGRETQYF	TGTGCCAGCAGCTTGGGCCAGGGTAGAGAGACCCAGTACTTC
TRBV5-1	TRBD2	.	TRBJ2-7	CASSDPGTRTYEQYF	TGCGCCAGCAGCGATCCCGGGACTAGAACCTACGAGCAGTACTTC
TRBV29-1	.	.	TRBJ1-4	CSVGEVRNEKLFF	TGCAGCGTTGGAGAAGTTAGAAATGAAAAACTGTTTTTT
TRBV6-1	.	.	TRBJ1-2	CASSEEDKVAGYTF	TGTGCCAGCAGTGAAGAAGACAAGGTGGCTGGCTACACCTTC
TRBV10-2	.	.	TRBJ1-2	CASSTRSLGDGYTF	TGCGCCAGCAGCACCAGATCGTTAGGGGATGGCTACACCTTC
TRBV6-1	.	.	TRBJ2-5	CASKFRDKGETQYF	TGTGCCAGCAAGTTTCGGGACAAGGGGGAGACCCAGTACTTC
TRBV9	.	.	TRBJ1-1	CASSVAYRVADGESEAFF	TGTGCCAGCAGCGTAGCTTATCGGGTCGCAGACGGGGAATCTGAAGCTTTCTTT
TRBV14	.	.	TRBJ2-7	CASSPVSYEQYF	TGTGCCAGCAGCCCTGTCTCCTACGAGCAGTACTTC
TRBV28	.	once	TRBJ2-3	CASKEGDRMQYF	TGTGCCAGCAAGGAGGGAGATCGAATGCAGTATTTT
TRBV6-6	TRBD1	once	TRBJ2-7	CASREGTGASYEQYF	TGTGCCAGCAGAGAAGGGACAGGGGCCTCCTACGAGCAGTACTTC
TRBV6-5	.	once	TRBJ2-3	CASSESGKDTQYF	TGTGCCAGCAGTGAATCAGGGAAGGATACGCAGTATTTT
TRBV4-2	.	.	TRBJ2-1	CASSQDRSSYNEQFF	TGTGCCAGCAGCCAAGATCGGAGCTCCTACAATGAGCAGTTCTTC
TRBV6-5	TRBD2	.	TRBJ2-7	CASSGLAGVSYEQYF	TGTGCCAGCAGTGGTCTAGCGGGAGTTAGCTACGAGCAGTACTTC
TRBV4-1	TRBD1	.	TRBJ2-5	CASSRDSRYSQTQYF	TGCGCCAGCAGCAGGGACAGCCGGTACAGCCAGACCCAGTACTTC
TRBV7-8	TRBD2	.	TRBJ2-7	CASSPEPGLLRGYF	TGTGCCAGCAGCCCTGAGCCGGGACTACTCCGGGGGTACTTC
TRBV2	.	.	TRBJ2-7	CASSESLNRFTIAYEQYF	TGTGCCAGCAGTGAATCACTTAATCGTTTCACGATTGCCTACGAGCAGTACTTC
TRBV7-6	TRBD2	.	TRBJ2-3	CASSLAAGGAGTDTQYF	TGTGCCAGCAGCTTAGCGGCGGGGGGCGCAGGCACAGATACGCAGTATTTT
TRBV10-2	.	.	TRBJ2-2	CASSDRGGGELFF	TGCGCCAGCAGTGACAGGGGCGGCGGGGAGCTGTTTTTT
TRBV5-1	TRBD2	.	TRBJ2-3	CASSRVNRPGLAGSRDTQYF	TGCGCCAGCAGCCGAGTAAACCGACCGGGACTAGCGGGATCTAGAGATACGCAGTATTTT
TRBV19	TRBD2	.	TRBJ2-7	CASRASGSYEQYF	TGTGCCAGTAGGGCTAGCGGATCCTACGAGCAGTACTTC
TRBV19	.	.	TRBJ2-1	CASSIVLAGNEQFF	TGTGCCAGTAGTATAGTGCTCGCGGGGAATGAGCAGTTCTTC
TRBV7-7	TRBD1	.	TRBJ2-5	CASSPTGVVETQYF	TGTGCCAGCAGCCCTACAGGGGTGGTGGAGACCCAGTACTTC
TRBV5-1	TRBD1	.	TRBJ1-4	CASSHDRGTNEKLFF	TGCGCCAGCAGCCACGACAGGGGTACTAATGAAAAACTGTTTTTT
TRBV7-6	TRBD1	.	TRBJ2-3	CASSKLGTADTQYF	TGTGCCAGCAGCAAACTAGGGACAGCAGATACGCAGTATTTT
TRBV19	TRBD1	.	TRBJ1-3	CASSTRQGSSVGTIYF	TGTGCCAGTAGTACCAGACAGGGATCTTCGGTGGGCACCATATATTTT
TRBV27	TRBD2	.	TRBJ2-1	CASSKKPGLAGESNEQFF	TGTGCCAGCAGCAAAAAACCGGGACTAGCGGGAGAATCCAATGAGCAGTTCTTC
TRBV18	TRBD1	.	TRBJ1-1	CASSPGTDTEAFF	TGTGCCAGCTCACCGGGGACAGACACTGAAGCTTTCTTT
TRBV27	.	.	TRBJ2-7	CASIGAIPYEQYF	TGTGCCAGCATTGGGGCGATCCCCTACGAGCAGTACTTC
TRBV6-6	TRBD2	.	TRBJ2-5	CASSQTSGHQETQYF	TGTGCCAGCAGTCAGACTAGCGGGCACCAAGAGACCCAGTACTTC